These T cell receptor beta chains were read from a single sample in a study of vaccination and CD4 T cells after COVID-19. TCRdb reprocessed the PCR reads with MiXCR, giving one entry per CDR3 protein. The sample lists approximately 16,000 distinct CDR3 sequences, about 32% seen once, with approximately 14% in the top ten. These receptors' targets are unknown. What was sequenced was cultured CD4+ T cells from blood. The receptor source for this set is a human donor with COVID-19. CDR3s include the opening cysteine and the closing phenylalanine or tryptophan. The D gene is left open where the match is weak. Clone size is shown for a subset of rows, as once, few, many or a class of expanded clone.

J gene | clone size | V gene | D gene | CDR3 DNA | CDR3 protein
TRBJ2-2 | few | TRBV28 | . | TGTGCCAGCAGCCCTGTCGGTTATAGTAAGTCCGGGGAGCTGTTTTTT | CASSPVGYSKSGELFF
TRBJ2-1 | . | TRBV6-1 | TRBD2 | TGTGCCAGCAGTCCCCGACTAGCGGGGGGCAATGAGCAGTTCTTC | CASSPRLAGGNEQFF
TRBJ2-3 | . | TRBV27 | TRBD1 | TGTGCCAGCAGCCCTAGGACAGGGGTAACAGATACGCAGTATTTT | CASSPRTGVTDTQYF
TRBJ1-1 | few | TRBV14 | TRBD1 | TGTGCCAGCAGCCCCCGGGACAGGGTGACGAACACTGAAGCTTTCTTT | CASSPRDRVTNTEAFF
TRBJ2-4 | . | TRBV3-1 | TRBD1 | TGTGCCAGCGGCCGCGGGCAGGGGGCACGAAAAAACATTCAGTACTTC | CASGRGQGARKNIQYF
TRBJ1-1 | . | TRBV7-8 | . | TGTGCCAGCAGCTTAGACAGGTCAAGAGCTGAAGCTTTCTTT | CASSLDRSRAEAFF
TRBJ2-1 | . | TRBV20-1 | TRBD2 | TGCAGTGCAGCATTATCTAGCGGGGGCATTTTCTTC | CSAALSSGGIFF
TRBJ1-6 | . | TRBV7-2 | . | TGTGCCAGCAGCTCGGCGGCCGGGCCCCGGGTCCCCCTCCACTTT | CASSSAAGPRVPLHF
TRBJ2-1 | few | TRBV7-2 | TRBD2 | TGTGCCAGCAGCCCTAGCGGGGGGTACAATGAGCAGTTCTTC | CASSPSGGYNEQFF
TRBJ2-5 | . | TRBV24-1 | TRBD2 | TGTGCCACCAGTGACCCCTGGACTAGCGGGGGCCGGCAAGAAGAGACCCAGTACTTC | CATSDPWTSGGRQEETQYF
TRBJ2-6 | . | TRBV6-5 | TRBD2 | TGTGCCAGCAGTTCGTTTTCTAGCGGGGGGATCGCTTCTGGGGCCAACGTCCTGACTTTC | CASSSFSSGGIASGANVLTF
TRBJ1-2 | . | TRBV7-6 | . | TGTGCCAGCAGCTTAGAGGCGGTTGGCTACACCTTC | CASSLEAVGYTF
TRBJ2-7 | . | TRBV18 | . | TGTGCCAGCTCACCGGGACTTCGCGAGCAGTACTTC | CASSPGLREQYF
TRBJ1-2 | few | TRBV21-1 | . | TGTGCCAGCAGTATGCGGGGTGACTATGGCTACACCTTC | CASSMRGDYGYTF
TRBJ2-3 | few | TRBV30 | . | TGTGCCTGGAGTGCGATACAGCGCACAGATACGCAGTATTTT | CAWSAIQRTDTQYF
TRBJ1-5 | . | TRBV6-2/TRBV6-3 | TRBD1 | TGTGCCAGCAGTCCGGGACAGCGGGTTACTCAGCCCCAGCATTTT | CASSPGQRVTQPQHF
TRBJ1-1 | . | TRBV6-2/TRBV6-3 | . | TGTGCCAGCAGTTACTCTCCAGGAAGGACGGCTGAAGCTTTCTTT | CASSYSPGRTAEAFF
TRBJ1-2 | . | TRBV12-3/TRBV12-4 | . | TGTGCCAGCAGTCGGGCAGGGATGATCTATGGCTACACCTTC | CASSRAGMIYGYTF
TRBJ2-2 | once | TRBV10-3 | TRBD2 | TGTGCCATCAGTGGGACTAGCCGGAACACCGGGGAGCTGTTTTTT | CAISGTSRNTGELFF
TRBJ1-3 | few | TRBV27 | . | TGTGCCAGCAGTCGGGGCGTTGGAAACACCATATATTTT | CASSRGVGNTIYF
TRBJ2-3 | . | TRBV6-1 | . | TGTGCCAGCAGTGCCACGGAAACAGGTCCTAGCACAGATACGCAGTATTTT | CASSATETGPSTDTQYF
TRBJ1-6 | . | TRBV5-3 | . | TGTGCCAGCACAACCGGGACAAACGAAAATTCACCCCTCCACTTT | CASTTGTNENSPLHF
TRBJ1-1 | few | TRBV30 | . | TGTGCCTGGAATGGATACACTGAAGCTTTCTTT | CAWNGYTEAFF
TRBJ1-2 | . | TRBV18 | . | TGTGCCAGCTCACCAGGGGCTGCCTATGGCTACACCTTC | CASSPGAAYGYTF
TRBJ2-4 | few | TRBV6-1 | . | TGTGCCAGCAGTGAAGCGGGCGGGACCAAAAACATTCAGTACTTC | CASSEAGGTKNIQYF
TRBJ1-1 | few | TRBV30 | . | TGTGCCCGCACGATAGGGTTGAACACTGAAGCTTTCTTT | CARTIGLNTEAFF
TRBJ2-2 | medium-sized | TRBV11-3 | . | TGTGCCAGCAGCTACCGGACGGTGAACACCGGGGAGCTGTTTTTT | CASSYRTVNTGELFF
TRBJ2-7 | . | TRBV7-6 | TRBD1 | TGTGCCAGCAGCCTCGGGACAGGGGGCGAGCAGTACTTC | CASSLGTGGEQYF
TRBJ1-1 | few | TRBV6-2/TRBV6-3 | . | TGTGCCAGTGCGTTTCGTGGGCTCTTGAACACTGAAGCTTTCTTT | CASAFRGLLNTEAFF
TRBJ1-5 | few | TRBV6-1 | . | TGTGCCAGCATGCAAACAGGAGGGGAGCAGCCCCAGCATTTT | CASMQTGGEQPQHF
TRBJ2-7 | few | TRBV6-1 | TRBD2 | TGTGCCAGACCAGCGGGGGCCTATTCCTACGAGCAGTACTTC | CARPAGAYSYEQYF
TRBJ2-7 | few | TRBV18 | TRBD2 | TGTGCCAGCTCACTTACTAGCGGGTGGGACTACGAGCAGTACTTC | CASSLTSGWDYEQYF
TRBJ2-3 | few | TRBV24-1 | . | TGTGCCACCAGTGGATCGGGTCCATCCAAAGATACGCAGTATTTT | CATSGSGPSKDTQYF
TRBJ1-2 | few | TRBV19 | . | TGTGCCAGTAGTGTCCTCGGGACGGGCAATGGCTACACCTTC | CASSVLGTGNGYTF
TRBJ1-2 | . | TRBV19 | TRBD1 | TGTGCCAGTACCTTTGACAGGGGGAGTGGCTACACCTTC | CASTFDRGSGYTF
TRBJ2-1 | few | TRBV20-1 | . | TGCAGTGCTCTGGGGCAGGGTGAGGCCAATGAGCAGTTCTTC | CSALGQGEANEQFF
TRBJ2-3 | . | TRBV28 | TRBD1 | TGTGCCAGCAGTTTATCGGGACAGGGGACAGATACGCAGTATTTT | CASSLSGQGTDTQYF
TRBJ2-2 | . | TRBV7-2 | . | TGTGCCAGCAGCTTTAAGACCGGGGAGCTGTTTTTT | CASSFKTGELFF
TRBJ2-2 | . | TRBV15 | . | TGTGCCACCAGCAGAGTTCCCAGAGGCATCGGGGAGCTGTTTTTT | CATSRVPRGIGELFF
TRBJ2-3 | . | TRBV5-4 | . | TGTGCCAGCAGCTTACAGGGTATGCTGAATACGCAGTATTTT | CASSLQGMLNTQYF
TRBJ1-1 | . | TRBV4-1 | . | TGCGCCAGCAGCCAGGACCACAGGGTTGGTGCTTTCTTT | CASSQDHRVGAFF
TRBJ2-3 | few | TRBV11-1 | TRBD2 | TGTGCCAGCAGCCAAACGTTTAGCGGGGGGCCCACAGATACGCAGTATTTT | CASSQTFSGGPTDTQYF
TRBJ1-5 | few | TRBV30 | . | TGTGCCTGGAGTTATACGGGGCCCAATCAGCCCCAGCATTTT | CAWSYTGPNQPQHF
TRBJ2-5 | . | TRBV9 | . | TGTGCCAGCAGCGTCCCACTCAGGGCACAAGAGACCCAGTACTTC | CASSVPLRAQETQYF
TRBJ2-3 | once | TRBV12-3/TRBV12-4 | TRBD1 | TGTGCCAGCAGTCTCCGGACAGGTAGCACAGATACGCAGTATTTT | CASSLRTGSTDTQYF
TRBJ1-2 | medium-sized | TRBV20-1 | . | TGCAGTGCTGCAATTACCGGCGATAACTATGGCTACACCTTC | CSAAITGDNYGYTF
TRBJ2-7 | . | TRBV2 | . | TGTGCCAGCAGGAGTCAGGGGTCCTCCTACGAGCAGTACTTC | CASRSQGSSYEQYF
TRBJ2-2 | . | TRBV7-8 | TRBD2 | TGTGCCAGCAGCTTAAACTACCTAGCGGCCGGGGAGCTGTTTTTT | CASSLNYLAAGELFF
TRBJ2-2 | . | TRBV20-1 | TRBD2 | TGCAGTGCTAGAGATTGGTCTAGCGGGGGGGCCGGGGAGCTGTTTTTT | CSARDWSSGGAGELFF
TRBJ2-5 | . | TRBV11-2 | . | TGTGCCAGCAGCTTGGGACTCCCGGGACGGCAAGAGACCCAGTACTTC | CASSLGLPGRQETQYF
TRBJ2-3 | . | TRBV11-3 | TRBD2 | TGTGCCAGCAGCAGGACTAGCGGACGCACAGATAGGGGGTATTTT | CASSRTSGRTDRGYF
TRBJ2-5 | few | TRBV19 | . | TGTGCCAGTAGTCCATGGGCCATGACGGGGACCCAGTACTTC | CASSPWAMTGTQYF
TRBJ1-1 | . | TRBV20-1 | TRBD1 | TGCAGTGCTAAGGGACAGGGGTTGACTGAAGCTTTCTTT | CSAKGQGLTEAFF
TRBJ2-3 | . | TRBV10-3 | TRBD1 | TGTGCCATCAGTGGGGTGACAGGGAAAAGCACAGATACGCAGTATTTT | CAISGVTGKSTDTQYF
TRBJ2-1 | . | TRBV20-1 | TRBD2 | TGCAGTGCTAGCCCGCTCGAGCGGGGGGCCAATGAGCAGTTCTTC | CSASPLERGANEQFF